This T cell receptor (beta chain) emerged from a study of PD-1 blockade in classical Hodgkin lymphoma. Study information: Nivolumab 3 mg/kg was given intravenously every 2 weeks.

Germline-derived CDR1 and CDR2 are LGHNA and YSLEER. The CDR3 totals 15 residues. Trimming shortened V by 4 bases and J by 4 bases, and 14 bases separated the two germline ends. Method: immunoSEQ multiplex PCR; TCRdb's copy keeps in-frame clones and lacks some. The sample consists of about 17,000 clones, roughly four fifths of them appearing once. Regarding this clone: Its antigen is as yet unknown.

Study conclusions and caveats: Reports indicated that newly diagnosed patients had lower baseline TCR diversity than healthy donors did. Exclusion covered patients beginning nivolumab under 1 year post-ASCT.

Time point noted: cycle 4 day 1 (C4D1), after more than 5 weeks of nivolumab. Patients all relapsed after autologous stem cell transplantation, and there was variation in brentuximab vedotin exposure. The rearrangement uses TRBV4-3 and TRBJ1-3; a weak D match, TRBD1 (5 bases). The clonotype originates from a human donor with classical Hodgkin lymphoma. The starting material was peripheral blood mononuclear cells (PBMCs), obtained before the fourth cycle of nivolumab. The DNA of the CDR3 is TGCGCCAGCAGCCTGCTGGAGGGGCTAGGAAACACCATATATTTT. Its protein product is CASSLLEGLGNTIYF.